This T cell receptor beta chain was recorded in a study of metastatic and nonmetastatic thyroid tumors. This clone has only one observation. One end of the junction varies from germline; a read error may be responsible. TCRdb re-clonotyped the PCR reads via MiXCR. This sample has approximately 35,000 clones; 11% occur once, and the top ten carry approximately 15%. The CDR3 loop spans 15 amino acids. Per germline, CDR1 SGDLS and CDR2 YYNGEE. There were no patients who had received any treatment before thyroid surgery. Sequenced: blood. The genes are TRBV9 and TRBJ2-7; maybe TRBD1 (6 bases). The sequence came from a female donor with papillary thyroid cancer or a benign thyroid nodule (not recorded which). Some clones in this sample may be carry-over from other donors' samples. The CDR3 sequence is CASSPTGDWLYDQYF. The CDR3, as DNA: TGTGCCAGCAGCCCGACAGGTGACTGGCTTTACGATCAGTACTTC.